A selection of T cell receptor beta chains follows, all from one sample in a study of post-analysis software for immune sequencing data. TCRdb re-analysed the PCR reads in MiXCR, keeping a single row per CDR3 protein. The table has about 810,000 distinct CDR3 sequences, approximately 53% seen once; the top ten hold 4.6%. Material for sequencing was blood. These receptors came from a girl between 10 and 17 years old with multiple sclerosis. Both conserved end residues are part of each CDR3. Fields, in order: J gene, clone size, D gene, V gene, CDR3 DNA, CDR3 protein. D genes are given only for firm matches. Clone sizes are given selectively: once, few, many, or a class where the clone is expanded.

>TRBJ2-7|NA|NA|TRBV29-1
TGCAGCGTCAGGGGGGACGGTACCTACGAGCAGTACTTC
CSVRGDGTYEQYF
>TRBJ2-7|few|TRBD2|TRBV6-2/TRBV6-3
TGTGCCAGCAGTTTCGGGACTAGCGCCTACGAGCAGTACTTC
CASSFGTSAYEQYF
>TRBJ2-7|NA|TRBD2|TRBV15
TGTGCCACCAGCGTCGCTAGCGGGAGGAGGTACGAGCAGTACTTC
CATSVASGRRYEQYF
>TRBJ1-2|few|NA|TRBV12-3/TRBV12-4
TGTGCCAGCAGTCCACGACGACAAGCCTATGGCTACACCTTC
CASSPRRQAYGYTF
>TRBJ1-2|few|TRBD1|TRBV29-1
TGCAGCGTAGACCGGGACAGGGGACTAACCTATGGCTACACCTTC
CSVDRDRGLTYGYTF
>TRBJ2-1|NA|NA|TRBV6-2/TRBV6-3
TGTGCCAGCAGCTCTGGGATAAATGAGCAGTTCTTC
CASSSGINEQFF
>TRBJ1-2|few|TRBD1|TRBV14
TGTGCCAGCAGCCAAACCGGACAGGGCACTTGGAGGGGCTACACCTTC
CASSQTGQGTWRGYTF
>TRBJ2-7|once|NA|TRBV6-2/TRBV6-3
TGTGCCAGCAGTTACTCAGAGGGAAATGCCGAGCAGTACTTC
CASSYSEGNAEQYF
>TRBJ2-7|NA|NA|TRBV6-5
TGTGCCAGCAGTTACTCGAGGCTAGAAATCTACGAGCAGTACTTC
CASSYSRLEIYEQYF
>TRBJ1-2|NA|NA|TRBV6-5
TGTGCCAGCAGTGCCGACCCCTGGGGGAACTATGGCTACACCTTC
CASSADPWGNYGYTF
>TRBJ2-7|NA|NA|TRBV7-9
TGTGCCAGCAGAGCGTCGACAGGCCCGTCTGCCGGCGAGCAGTACTTC
CASRASTGPSAGEQYF
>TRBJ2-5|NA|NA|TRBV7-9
TGTGCCAGCAGCTTAAGGTGGGGAGATGAGACCCAGTACTTC
CASSLRWGDETQYF
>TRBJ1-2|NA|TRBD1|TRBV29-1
TGCAGCGTTGATTCATCTCCCGTTCTAAGCACAGGGGAGGACTATGGCTACACCTTC
CSVDSSPVLSTGEDYGYTF
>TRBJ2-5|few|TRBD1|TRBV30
TGTGCCTGGAGGGGGGACAGGACCCAGTACTTC
CAWRGDRTQYF
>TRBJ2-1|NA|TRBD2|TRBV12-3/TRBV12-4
TGTGCCAGCAGTTTATGGCTAGCGGGGGGGCATGAGCAGTTCTTC
CASSLWLAGGHEQFF
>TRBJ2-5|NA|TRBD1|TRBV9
TGTGCCAGCAGCCCTAGTGGGACAGGGTACCAAGAGACCCAGTACTTC
CASSPSGTGYQETQYF
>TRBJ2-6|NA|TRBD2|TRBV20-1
TGCAGTGCTAGGAGGCTAGCGGGAGCCATTGCTGGGGCCAACGTCCTGACTTTC
CSARRLAGAIAGANVLTF
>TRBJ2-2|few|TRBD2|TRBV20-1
TGCAGTGCTTCTTATGGACTAGCGGGGGCCGGGGAGCTGTTTTTT
CSASYGLAGAGELFF
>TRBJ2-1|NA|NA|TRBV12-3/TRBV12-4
TGTGCCAGCAGTCCTCCGGGGGGCGGGCCCTCCTACAATGAGCAGTTCTTC
CASSPPGGGPSYNEQFF
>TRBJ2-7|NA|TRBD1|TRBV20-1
TGCAGTGCTAGGGCACGGGACAGGGTCTCCTACGAGCGGTACTTC
CSARARDRVSYERYF
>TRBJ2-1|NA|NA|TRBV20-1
TGCAGTGCTAGAGATGTTCTAGGTGGCTACAATGAGCAGTTCTTC
CSARDVLGGYNEQFF
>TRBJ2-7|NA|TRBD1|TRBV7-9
TGTGCCAGCAGCTTAAGCGACAGGGTCGAGCAGTACTTC
CASSLSDRVEQYF
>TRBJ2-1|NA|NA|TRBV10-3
TGTGCCATCAGTGAGTCTGTGGGGGGGCCTATTGAGCAGTTCTTC
CAISESVGGPIEQFF
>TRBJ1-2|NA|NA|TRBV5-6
TGTGCCAGCAGACCCAGGGGCAGCTCTAACTATGGCTACACCTTC
CASRPRGSSNYGYTF
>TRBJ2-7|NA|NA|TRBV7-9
TGTGCCAGCAGCGATCAGGGGCCCGCCTACGAGCAGTACTTC
CASSDQGPAYEQYF
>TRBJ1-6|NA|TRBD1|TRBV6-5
TGTGCCAGCAGTTACTCACAGGGGAAGGGTTCACCCCTCCACTTT
CASSYSQGKGSPLHF
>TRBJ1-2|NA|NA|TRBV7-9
TGTGCCAGCAGCTTATTCAAGGAGCTTCCCTATGGCTACACCTTC
CASSLFKELPYGYTF
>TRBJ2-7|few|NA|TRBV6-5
TGTGCCAGCAGGAGGACAGTGGCCAGCTCCTACGAGCAGTACTTC
CASRRTVASSYEQYF
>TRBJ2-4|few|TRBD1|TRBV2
TGTGCCAGCAGTGAAGACTGGACAGGGGTCTACAAAAACATTCAGTACTTC
CASSEDWTGVYKNIQYF
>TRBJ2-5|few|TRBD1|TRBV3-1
TGTGCCAGCAGCCATGGGGACAGAGTCCAAGAGACCCAGTACTTC
CASSHGDRVQETQYF
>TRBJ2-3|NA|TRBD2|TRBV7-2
TGTGCCAGCAGCTGGGCAAGAGCGGGGCCCTACACAGATACGCAGTATTTT
CASSWARAGPYTDTQYF
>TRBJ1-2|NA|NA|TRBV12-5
TGTGCTAGTGGTATAAATTCGGGCCTTATCTCCAACTATGGCTACACCTTC
CASGINSGLISNYGYTF
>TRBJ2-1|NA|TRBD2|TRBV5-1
TGCGCCAGCAGCACCGACCTAGCGGGTCTATACAATGAGCAGTTCTTC
CASSTDLAGLYNEQFF
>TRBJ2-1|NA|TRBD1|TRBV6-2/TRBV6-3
TGTGCCAGCAGTTACCTCCGAACAGGGGGCAGGGATGAGCAGTTCTTC
CASSYLRTGGRDEQFF